A selection of T cell receptor beta chains follows, all from one sample in a study of shared clonotypes between healthy human individuals. Clones were read by immunoSEQ multiplex PCR, and TCRdb kept only the in-frame ones, dropping some. This sample has about 2 million clones, with approximately 94% found just once. The sample consisted of naive CD8+ T cells sorted from blood. These receptors originate from a man aged 18 to 29 in good health. Each CDR3 is given with its conserved first and last residue. A D gene is named only where the DNA matches it firmly. Clone sizes are given selectively: once, few, many, or a class where the clone is expanded.

J gene	D gene	clone size	CDR3 length	V gene	CDR3 DNA	CDR3 protein
TRBJ2-1	TRBD1	-	15	TRBV5-6	TGTGCCACCCACCCACAGGGGGCAGGCTACAATGAGCAGTTCTTC	CATHPQGAGYNEQFF
TRBJ1-4	-	-	14	TRBV7-9	TGTGCCAGCAGCTTAGATCCCACGTGGGAAAAACTGTTTTTT	CASSLDPTWEKLFF
TRBJ1-2	TRBD1	-	13	TRBV30	TGTGCCTGGAGTTTCGGACAGGCCTATGGCTACACCTTC	CAWSFGQAYGYTF
TRBJ1-2	-	-	15	TRBV11-2	TGTGCCAGCAGCTTGGAGGTTGGGACAAGCGGGGGCTACACCTTC	CASSLEVGTSGGYTF
TRBJ2-2	-	-	13	TRBV29-1	TGCAGCGTTGAAGATCAGGACACCGGGGAGCTGTTTTTT	CSVEDQDTGELFF
TRBJ2-3	TRBD1	-	14	TRBV13	TGTGCCAGCAGGGGACAGGAAAACACAGATACGCAGTATTTT	CASRGQENTDTQYF
TRBJ2-7	-	-	15	TRBV4-2	TGTGCCAGCAGCCAAGTAGATCGGCAGGTGGACGAGCAGTACTTC	CASSQVDRQVDEQYF
TRBJ2-5	-	-	16	TRBV9	TGTGCCAGCAGCCCTTACGACTCAAGAGAACAAGAGACCCAGTACTTC	CASSPYDSREQETQYF
TRBJ1-2	TRBD1	-	15	TRBV6-5	TGTGCCAGCAGTTTCAACAGGGGCGGCATATATGGCTACACCTTC	CASSFNRGGIYGYTF
TRBJ2-5	-	-	14	TRBV4-1	TGCGCCAGCAGCCAAGAGCGAGGGGAAGAGACCCAGTACTTC	CASSQERGEETQYF
TRBJ2-2	-	-	13	TRBV10-1	TGCGCCAGCAGTGAGACAATCACCGGGGAGCTGTTTTTT	CASSETITGELFF
TRBJ2-5	-	-	13	TRBV29-1	TGCAGCGTTAAGGAGTCGACTAAAGAGACCCAGTACTTC	CSVKESTKETQYF
TRBJ2-7	TRBD1	-	14	TRBV4-3	TGCGCCAGCAGCCAAGGACAGGGGCTCTACGAGCAGTACTTC	CASSQGQGLYEQYF
TRBJ2-1	TRBD2	-	15	TRBV7-2	TGTGCCAGCACCACCCTACTAGCGGTTAACAATGAGCAGTTCTTC	CASTTLLAVNNEQFF
TRBJ1-1	-	-	14	TRBV6-1	TGTGCCAGCAGTGAAAGGGGGGGCGGGACTGAAGCTTTCTTT	CASSERGGGTEAFF
TRBJ1-5	-	-	14	TRBV6-5	TGTGCCAGCAGTTACCGAGAGGGGTATCAGCCCCAGCATTTT	CASSYREGYQPQHF
TRBJ2-3	TRBD1	-	17	TRBV11-2	TGTGCCAGCAGTCTGGCACCGGGACAGGGGTACCCAGATACGCAGTATTTT	CASSLAPGQGYPDTQYF
TRBJ1-1	TRBD1	-	14	TRBV6-5	TGTGCCAGCAGTCCAACAGGGGAGAACACTGAAGCTTTCTTT	CASSPTGENTEAFF
TRBJ2-7	-	-	12	TRBV6-6	TGTGCCAGCAGCCCAAGAGGGGGCGAGCAGTACTTC	CASSPRGGEQYF
TRBJ1-1	-	-	13	TRBV6-5	TGTGCCAGCAGCTATGGGGGGGAGACTGAAGCTTTCTTT	CASSYGGETEAFF
TRBJ2-1	-	-	14	TRBV28	TGTGCCAGCAGTGGGGGGACAATCTACAATGAGCAGTTCTTC	CASSGGTIYNEQFF
TRBJ1-5	-	-	12	TRBV5-6	TGTGCCAGCAGCTTGGGCTCTCAGCCCCAGCATTTT	CASSLGSQPQHF
TRBJ1-2	-	-	13	TRBV14	TGTGCCAGCAGGCGTACAGGGACGGATGGCTACACCTTC	CASRRTGTDGYTF
TRBJ2-1	-	-	13	TRBV19	TGTGCCAGTAGTCAATGGGCGGGCAATGAGCAGTTCTTC	CASSQWAGNEQFF
TRBJ2-1	-	-	15	TRBV7-9	TGTGCCAGCAGCTTTATAGAGGGAGGACGCGATGAGCAGTTCTTC	CASSFIEGGRDEQFF
TRBJ1-5	TRBD1	-	16	TRBV27	TGTGCCAGCAGTCCGACAGGGGTCTCATATCCCCGCGCCCAGCATTTT	CASSPTGVSYPRAQHF
TRBJ2-1	TRBD1	-	13	TRBV10-1	TGCGCCAGCACCAGGGACAGGTACAATGAGCAGTTCTTC	CASTRDRYNEQFF
TRBJ2-2	TRBD2	-	13	TRBV5-6	TGTGCCAGCAGCTTTGGGACTATCGGGGAGCTGTTTTTT	CASSFGTIGELFF
TRBJ2-7	TRBD2	-	14	TRBV29-1	TGCAGCGTGTCGAGGGGACTAGCTGTCTACGAGCAGTACTTC	CSVSRGLAVYEQYF
TRBJ2-1	-	-	14	TRBV27	TGTGCCAGCACCCTCCGGTACTCCTACAATGAGCAGTTCTTC	CASTLRYSYNEQFF
TRBJ2-7	-	-	14	TRBV4-3	TGCGCCAGCAGCCAAGACACAAACTCCTACGAGCAGTACTTC	CASSQDTNSYEQYF
TRBJ1-5	-	-	16	TRBV27	TGTGCCAGCAGTTTATCGGCCGGGGCAGGGAATCAGCCCCAGCATTTT	CASSLSAGAGNQPQHF
TRBJ1-5	-	-	15	TRBV15	TGTGCCACCAGCAGAGGGGGGACCAGCAATCAGCCCCAGCATTTT	CATSRGGTSNQPQHF
TRBJ2-7	-	-	13	TRBV27	TGTGCCAGCAGTTTGGCCGATCCCTACGAGCAGTACTTC	CASSLADPYEQYF
TRBJ2-7	-	-	14	TRBV7-9	TGTGCCAGCAGCTCGGCAGGGGGGCCCTACGAGCAGTACTTC	CASSSAGGPYEQYF
TRBJ1-1	TRBD1	-	15	TRBV5-1	TGCGCCAGCAGACAGGCCGTGGGGACAGTCACTGAAGCTTTCTTT	CASRQAVGTVTEAFF
TRBJ2-3	-	once	17	TRBV14	TGTGCCAGCAGCCAAGTTTATTATGGGGGCAGCACAGATACGCAGTATTTT	CASSQVYYGGSTDTQYF
TRBJ1-5	-	-	17	TRBV28	TGTGCCAGCAGTTTGATGGCAGCCAGCGGTAGCAATCAGCCCCAGCATTTT	CASSLMAASGSNQPQHF
TRBJ1-2	-	-	16	TRBV7-9	TGTGCCAGCAGCGCGACGAAAGACAGGACTAACTATGGCTACACCTTC	CASSATKDRTNYGYTF
TRBJ1-1	-	-	14	TRBV9	TGTGCCAGCAGCGTAGATGGGAGTAGCCCTGAAGCTTTCTTT	CASSVDGSSPEAFF
TRBJ2-3	-	-	15	TRBV5-1	TGCGCCAGCAGCGCATGGGACACTAGCACAGATACGCAGTATTTT	CASSAWDTSTDTQYF
TRBJ2-1	TRBD1	-	12	TRBV2	TGTGCCCCCAACAGGGGTAGAGATGAGCAGTTCTTC	CAPNRGRDEQFF